This T cell receptor (beta chain) was recovered during a study of CD8 T cells in Susac syndrome. Germline V lookup: CDR1 SGHTA, CDR2 FQGNSA. Trimming shortened V by 2 bases and J by 0 bases, and 10 bases separated the two germline ends. The CDR3 runs 15 residues. This clonotype was seen only once. Age- and sex-matched healthy donors served as the control group. Negative isolation was used for CD8+ and CD4+ T cells and FACS enrichment for TEMRA cells. The authors reverse transcribed roughly 0.5 to 1 ug RNA with random hexamers. Via MiXCR, TCRdb re-called the immunoSEQ multiplex PCR reads, giving one row per CDR3 protein. This sample has over 95,000 distinct CDR3 sequences; around 93% occur once, and the top ten carry approximately 0.12%.

The sequence was collected from a human donor in good health. Sequencing used CD8+ T cells from PBMCs. The chain carries TRBV7-2 and TRBJ1-2; D possibly corresponds to TRBD1 (5 bases). The CDR3 DNA is TGTGCCAGCAGCTTAATGGGGGGATCTAACTATGGCTACACCTTC. Translation gives CASSLMGGSNYGYTF. Full variable domain (remainder filled in from reference TRBV7-2 and TRBJ1-2): GAGVSQSPSNKVTEKGKDVELRCDPISGHTALYWYRQSLGQGLEFLIYFQGNSAPDKSGLPSDRFSAERTGGSVSTLTIQRTQQEDSAVYLCASSLMGGSNYGYTFGSGTRLTVV.